This T cell receptor beta chain is drawn from a study of blood T cell repertoires in COVID-19 (TCRdb year 2020). As for the study more broadly: Samples covering the acute and convalescent phases of COVID-19 were provided by collaborators in the United States, Italy and Spain. Nearly every sample came with metadata listing a de-identified subject ID, COVID-19 status, age in years and sex. The dataset comprised deeply sampled blood TCRbeta repertoires from subjects exposed to, actively infected with, or recovered from COVID-19. The prospective study material was composed of cDNA or gDNA derived from T cells, B-cell-depleted T cells, or PBMCs. Where available, HLA class I and class II types were obtained from metadata supplied by the sample provider rather than from assay-based typing. The samples were drawn from the first 160 participants of the ongoing ImmuneRACE study and from 950 to 1,500 subjects provided by 6 global collaborators. The repertoires were made available in a free public database intended to serve as a resource for research on the immune response to SARS-CoV-2. Overall results and qualifications from the work: The quantity of clinical and demographic metadata differed by source and by participant and was supplied without curation.

Turning to this clone: Its antigen remains undetermined. Base qualities are missing; no much larger clone stands one base away.

The CDR3 measures 16 amino acids from cysteine to phenylalanine. CDR3 DNA is the only sequence kept; it has 48 bases, read in frame from the first base. Sequences MNHEY (CDR1) and SVGEGT (CDR2) are obtained from the germline V gene. Trimming takes 4 bases off V and 1 base off J; junction bases not matched to a gene: 2. TCRbeta CDR3 regions were amplified from genomic DNA using the immunoSEQ Assay, a bias-controlled multiplex PCR. Under the source paper's analysis protocol: Nucleated cell counts per sample were estimated from amplification of reference gene primers within the assay. Sequence reads were collapsed and filtered to measure the absolute abundance of every unique TCRbeta CDR3 rearrangement. Productive Simpson clonality was computed per sample as the square root of Simpson's diversity index over productive rearrangements. TCRdb obtained this table from immuneACCESS and retained in-frame rearrangements with V and J assigned. These tables miss some clones; where compared with another copy, unresolved V genes account for less than half of the shortfall, and the remainder is unexplained. For V, J and clone size, that table is used; D and trimming come from the DNA. The sample contains about 340,000 clones, more than 70% of them found a single time. 7.3% of the sample is in the top ten clones.

At one collaborating source in Seattle, patients were enrolled during active infection and were followed longitudinally through the course of disease. The collaborating institutions used their own protocols to collect whole blood in K2EDTA tubes. For TCRbeta analysis, collaborator samples were shipped as frozen whole blood, as isolated PBMCs, or as DNA extracted from either sample type. The sequenced sample consisted of peripheral blood. The sequence joins TRBV6-2 or TRBV6-3 to TRBJ2-2, with TRBD2 identical over 11 junction bases. This TCR derives from a woman aged 70-85 years with COVID-19, enrolled during active disease. The DNA reads as follows: TGTGCCAGCAGTTCTCTAGCGGGGGGGAACACCGGGGAGCTGTTTTTT. This translates into CASSSLAGGNTGELFF.